What follows are 23 T cell receptor beta chains derived from one specimen sequenced in a study of T cell clones after liver transplantation. Profiled with immunoSEQ multiplex PCR; TCRdb holds only in-frame clones, not every one. The sample includes approximately 65,000 clones, around 93% of them seen just once. The specimen was CD4+ T cells from blood, collected roughly 25 months after liver transplant. The receptors were gathered from a human patient who received a liver transplant. These T cells may partly come from the graft donor.

The V call is TRBV2, the J call TRBJ2-7; perhaps TRBD2 as D (7 bases). CDR1 is SNHLY, CDR2 FYNNEI, per germline. The V end was cut by 5 bases, the J end by 7 bases, with 18 bases between. There are 14 residues in the CDR3. DNA for the CDR3: TGTGCCAGCAGTCCCAGCTGGGGGGGGCCAGAGCAGTACTTC. It encodes CASSPSWGGPEQYF. The entire variable domain, with the rest obtained from reference TRBV2 and TRBJ2-7, is as follows: EPEVTQTPSHQVTQMGQEVILRCVPISNHLYFYWYRQILGQKVEFLVSFYNNEISEKSEIFDDQFSVERPDGSNFTLKIRSTKLEDSAMYFCASSPSWGGPEQYFGPGTRLTVT.

This rearrangement joins TRBV5-1 to TRBJ2-7, with 8 positions matching TRBD2. The V and J ends lost 1 base and 5 bases, in that order; junction bases with no gene match: 8. This CDR3 contains 15 residues. In germline, CDR1 is SGHRS, CDR2 YFSETQ. The CDR3 spells CASSLRTSTPHEQYF. CDR3 in DNA: TGCGCCAGCAGCTTGAGGACTAGCACCCCCCACGAGCAGTACTTC.

This chain links TRBV28 with TRBJ1-1; weak D call: TRBD1 (6 bases). CDR1 is MDHEN, CDR2 SYDVKM, per germline. V lost 6 bases, J lost 0 bases, and 14 bases lay in between. The CDR3 length is 15 residues. The CDR3 reads CASSPSGQMNTEAFF. The CDR3 nucleotides read TGTGCCAGCAGCCCCTCAGGACAGATGAACACTGAAGCTTTCTTT.

The chain carries TRBV7-6 and TRBJ1-1; D not resolved. The CDR3 spans 13 residues. In germline, CDR1 is SGHVS, CDR2 FNYEAQ. Trimming removed 5 bases at V and 1 base at J, with 8 bases between. CDR3 bases: TGTGCCAGCAGCCCCTCGGGGAACACTGAAGCTTTCTTT. Protein sequence: CASSPSGNTEAFF.

V is TRBV30 and J is TRBJ1-2, with D possibly being TRBD1 (5 bases). Germline CDR1 and CDR2: GTSNPN and SVGIG (reference sequence). The CDR3 runs to 12 residues. Trimming cost V 4 bases and J 4 bases, with 10 bases left between them. The chain's CDR3 is CAWTREGYGYTF. The CDR3 coding sequence is TGTGCCTGGACCAGGGAGGGCTATGGCTACACCTTC.

The gene calls are TRBV15 and TRBJ1-5; 12 bases align to TRBD1. Germline V CDR1 and CDR2: LNHNV, YYDKDF (reference sequence). The junction had 4 bases not matched to a gene; V was cut back by 0 bases and J by 7 bases. The CDR3 loop spans 16 amino acids. CDR3 nucleotides: TGTGCCACCAGCAGAGATTGGGACAGGGGGCAACAGCCCCAGCATTTT. Residues: CATSRDWDRGQQPQHF.

The V call is TRBV15, the J call TRBJ2-1; TRBD2 matches at 8 bases. J gave up 2 bases and V 0 bases, and 6 bases lay outside the gene matches. CDR3 size: 17 residues. Germline V gene sequence: CDR1 LNHNV, CDR2 YYDKDF (reference sequence). In nucleotides, the CDR3 is TGTGCCACCAGCAGAGATCTGGCGGGAGGCACCTACAATGAGCAGTTCTTC. Amino acids: CATSRDLAGGTYNEQFF. The full variable domain, its missing parts supplied by reference TRBV15 and TRBJ2-1, is DAMVIQNPRYQVTQFGKPVTLSCSQTLNHNVMYWYQQKSSQAPKLLFHYYDKDFNNEADTPDNFQSRRPNTSFCFLDIRSPGLGDTAMYLCATSRDLAGGTYNEQFFGPGTRLTVL.

The gene calls are TRBV11-3 and TRBJ2-5; D call uncertain. Trimming removed 5 bases from V and 2 bases from J, with 6 bases in between. In germline, CDR1 is SGHNT, CDR2 YENEEA. The CDR3 spans 12 residues. CDR3 sequence: CASSDGQETQYF. CDR3 nucleotides: TGTGCCAGCAGCGACGGTCAAGAGACCCAGTACTTC.

The chain has TRBV5-1 and TRBJ2-1, with D possibly matching TRBD1 (6 bases). V was shortened by 4 bases and J by 0 bases, with 11 bases between the two germline ends. The germline V gene has CDR1 SGHRS and CDR2 YFSETQ. CDR3 length: 15 amino acids. CDR3 DNA sequence: TGCGCCAGCAGCCAGGGGATGAGCTCCTACAATGAGCAGTTCTTC. Protein sequence: CASSQGMSSYNEQFF.

The chain joins TRBV7-9 to TRBJ2-1; the D is unclear. Germline-derived CDR1 and CDR2 are SEHNR and FQNEAQ (reference sequence). Between the trimmed V and J ends, which lost 5 bases and 7 bases, there was a span of 9 bases. The CDR3 has 12 residues. The CDR3 sequence is CASSPPQNEQFF. In nucleotides, the CDR3 is TGTGCCAGCAGCCCCCCCCAGAATGAGCAGTTCTTC.

Turning to this clone: Within the sample, other DNA sequences also encode this same CDR3. The V call is TRBV7-8, the J call TRBJ1-2; no definite D call. Trimming took off 1 base at V and 6 bases at J, with 6 bases between the two ends. The germline gives CDR1 SGHVS, CDR2 FQNEAQ. The CDR3 extends over 12 amino acids. CDR3 sequence (DNA): TGTGCCAGCAGCTTAGTTGGGGATGGCTACACCTTC. It translates to CASSLVGDGYTF.

This rearrangement joins TRBV5-4 to TRBJ2-7; possible D gene TRBD2, 6 bases. Germline V lookup: CDR1 SGHNT, CDR2 YYREEE (reference sequence). This CDR3 has 14 amino acids. V lost 3 bases, J lost 3 bases, and 13 bases lay in between. This CDR3 is CASSSGTVLYEQYF. CDR3 bases: TGTGCCAGCAGCTCCGGGACTGTTCTCTACGAGCAGTACTTC.

CDR3 in amino acids: CASSPGQGAFGANVLTF. Written as DNA, the CDR3 is TGTGCCAGTAGTCCGGGACAGGGGGCTTTTGGGGCCAACGTCCTGACTTTC. V usage is TRBV19 and J usage is TRBJ2-6; 12 bases map to TRBD1. Trimming cost V 5 bases and J 3 bases; bases outside gene matches: 5. The CDR3 extends over 17 amino acids. CDR1 and CDR2 from the germline V gene are LNHDA and SQIVND (reference sequence).

V is TRBV4-2 and J is TRBJ1-1; no reliable D call. This CDR3 region has 16 residues. Trimming removed 8 bases from V and 2 bases from J, with 21 bases in between. CDR1 and CDR2 from the germline V gene are LGHNA and YNFKEQ. CDR3 coding DNA: TGTGCCAGCGTACTTAACCCGGCAGAGGACAACACTGAAGCTTTCTTT. Translation gives CASVLNPAEDNTEAFF.

This chain connects TRBV2 to TRBJ2-1; a weak D match, TRBD1 (6 bases). This CDR3 is built from 13 residues. V gave up 2 bases and J gave up 9 bases, with 11 bases separating them. Germline CDR1 SNHLY, CDR2 FYNNEI. The CDR3 DNA reads as TGTGCCAGCAGTGAACAGGGGTCAGGTGAGCAGTTCTTC. It specifies CASSEQGSGEQFF.

The gene calls are TRBV10-3 and TRBJ1-1, with D tentatively TRBD1 (6 bases). The CDR3 has 14 amino acids. Germline assignment: CDR1 ENHRY and CDR2 SYGVKD. V was trimmed by 6 bases and J by 4 bases, leaving 15 bases between them. The CDR3 bases are TGTGCCATCAGCTTACAGGGTAGTAGCACTGAAGCTTTCTTT. As protein: CAISLQGSSTEAFF.

The CDR3 loop reads CASSSNRGNTEAFF. As DNA, the CDR3 is TGCGCCAGCAGCAGTAACAGGGGAAACACTGAAGCTTTCTTT. The chain combines TRBV5-1 with TRBJ1-1; 7 bases match TRBD1. CDR3 size: 14 residues. Germline CDR1 SGHRS, CDR2 YFSETQ. Germline trimming cut 4 bases from V and 2 bases from J; bases unmatched to any gene: 5.

The chain links TRBV27 to TRBJ2-7; D possibly uses TRBD1 or TRBD2 (5 bases each). There are 12 residues in the CDR3. The V gene lost 10 bases and the J gene lost 7 bases, with 17 bases spanning the gap. In germline, CDR1 is MNHEY, CDR2 SMNVEV (reference sequence). CDR3 in DNA: TGTGCCACTGGGACGGCCCGGGGTGAGCAGTACTTC. Translation gives CATGTARGEQYF.

CDR3 in DNA: TGTGCCAGTTCTCCTGGCCCTAGCGAAGTTACGCAGTATTTT. Its translation is CASSPGPSEVTQYF. The chain links TRBV2 to TRBJ2-3, with D maybe TRBD2 (6 bases). V was pared by 9 bases and J by 8 bases, with 21 bases between. The CDR3 is 14 residues long. CDR1 and CDR2 from the germline V gene are SNHLY and FYNNEI.

The J gene is TRBJ2-3, the V gene TRBV5-1; weak D call: TRBD2 (7 bases). V shed 5 bases and J shed 0 bases, with 16 bases lying between them. CDR1 and CDR2 from the germline V gene are SGHRS and YFSETQ. The CDR3 has 16 amino acids. The CDR3 loop is CASSPGGGTSTDTQYF. The DNA of the CDR3 is TGCGCCAGCAGTCCGGGGGGCGGGACAAGCACAGATACGCAGTATTTT.

The chain couples TRBV18 to TRBJ1-1, with TRBD1 matching over 8 bases. V lost 4 bases to trimming and J lost 4 bases; unmatched junction nucleotides: 8. Germline CDR1 reads KGHSH; CDR2 reads LQKENI. The CDR3 spans 15 residues. For the CDR3, the DNA is TGTGCCAGCTCACGGACAGGGAGCACGGGCACTGAAGCTTTCTTT. The encoded protein is CASSRTGSTGTEAFF.

This CDR3 reads CASTLGLRGETQYF. The CDR3 bases are TGTGCCAGCACCCTGGGGCTCCGCGGGGAGACCCAGTACTTC. The V and J genes are TRBV11-2 and TRBJ2-5; D might be TRBD1 or TRBD2, each matching 5 bases. The V gene's germline CDR1 is SGHAT and CDR2 FQNNGV. CDR3 length equals 14 residues. Trimming took 7 bases from V and 5 from J, leaving 17 bases between them.

This chain links TRBV9 with TRBJ1-1; maybe TRBD1 (6 bases). V dropped 6 bases and J dropped 5 bases, with 20 bases sitting between them. Germline V CDR1 and CDR2: SGDLS, YYNGEE. CDR3 length: 15 amino acids. In DNA form, the CDR3 reads TGTGCCAGCACCCCGGGGACGGGGGCGGGAACTGAAGCTTTCTTT. It is translated as CASTPGTGAGTEAFF.